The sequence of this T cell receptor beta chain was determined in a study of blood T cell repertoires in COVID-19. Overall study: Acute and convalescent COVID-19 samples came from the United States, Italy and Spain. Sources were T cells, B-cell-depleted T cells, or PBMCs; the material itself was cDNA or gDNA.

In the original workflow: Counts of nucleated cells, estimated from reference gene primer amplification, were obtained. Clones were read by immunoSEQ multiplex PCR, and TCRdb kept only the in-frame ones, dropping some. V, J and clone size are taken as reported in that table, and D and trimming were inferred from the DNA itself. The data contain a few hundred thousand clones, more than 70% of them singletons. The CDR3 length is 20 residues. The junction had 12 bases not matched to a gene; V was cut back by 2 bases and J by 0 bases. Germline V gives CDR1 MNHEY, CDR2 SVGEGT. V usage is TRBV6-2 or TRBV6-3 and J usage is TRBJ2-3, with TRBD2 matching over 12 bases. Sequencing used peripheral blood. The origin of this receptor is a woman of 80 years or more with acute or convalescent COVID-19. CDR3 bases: TGTGCCAGCAGTTACCTGAAAACTAGCGGGGGGTTAACTAGCACAGATACGCAGTATTTT. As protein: CASSYLKTSGGLTSTDTQYF.